What follows are 17 T cell receptor beta chains derived from one specimen sequenced in a study of T cells after posttransplantation cyclophosphamide. Using immunoSEQ multiplex PCR, the repertoire was profiled, and TCRdb retains in-frame clones only, with some absent. The specimen has about 38,000 clones, none found just once. The sequencing input was PBMCs. The receptors shown here come from a man in his fifties in good health, CMV-negative, and a related stem cell transplant donor.

This clone was seen repeatedly, ten times or more. This sequence joins TRBV7-3 and TRBJ2-5; TRBD2 aligns across 8 bases. The CDR3 has 16 amino acids. Trimming took 4 bases from V and 5 from J; bases not matched to a gene: 12. Germline CDR1 SGHTA, CDR2 FQGTGA. CDR3 coding DNA: TGTGCCAGCAGCTCCGGGACTAGTACTCCTACGGAGACCCAGTACTTC. Translated, it gives CASSSGTSTPTETQYF.

This clone was detected ten times or more. The rearrangement links TRBV5-1 to TRBJ2-7; D perhaps matches TRBD2 (6 bases). The germline V gene encodes CDR1 SGHRS and CDR2 YFSETQ. This CDR3 has 13 residues. V dropped 5 bases and J dropped 6 bases, with 15 bases sitting between them. The DNA for the CDR3 is TGCGCCAGCAGTAGGGAGGTTCCTCGCGAGCAGTACTTC. As protein: CASSREVPREQYF.

This clone has ten or more counts. The chain combines TRBV7-9 with TRBJ1-1, with 11 bases identical to TRBD1. V was pared by 5 bases and J by 4 bases, with 15 bases of the junction left unmatched. The germline V gene has CDR1 SEHNR and CDR2 FQNEAQ (reference sequence). The CDR3 covers 18 residues. The chain's CDR3 is CASSAREPGQGGGTEAFF. The CDR3 DNA reads as TGTGCCAGCAGCGCTCGGGAACCGGGACAGGGGGGAGGCACTGAAGCTTTCTTT.

This clone was seen repeatedly, ten times or more. V gene TRBV18 combines with J gene TRBJ1-1; D is possibly TRBD1 (6 bases). The V end was cut by 2 bases, the J end by 7 bases, with 17 bases between. There are 15 residues in the CDR3. In germline, CDR1 is KGHSH, CDR2 LQKENI. Here the CDR3 reads CASSPNGRGGFEAFF. The CDR3, as DNA: TGTGCCAGCTCACCAAACGGGAGGGGGGGCTTTGAAGCTTTCTTT. The variable domain in full, with the rest retrieved from reference TRBV18 and TRBJ1-1, is NAGVMQNPRHLVRRRGQEARLRCSPMKGHSHVYWYRQLPEEGLKFMVYLQKENIIDESGMPKERFSAEFPKEGPSILRIQQVVRGDSAAYFCASSPNGRGGFEAFFGQGTRLTVV.

This clone was observed many times. The chain carries TRBV5-1 and TRBJ1-1; D is unresolved. The V end lost 0 bases, the J end lost 0 bases, and 12 bases lay between the germline ends. The CDR3 consists of 16 residues. Per the germline V gene, CDR1 is SGHRS and CDR2 is YFSETQ. The CDR3 loop reads CASSLVGIPMNTEAFF. The CDR3 bases are TGCGCCAGCAGCTTGGTGGGCATTCCTATGAACACTGAAGCTTTCTTT.

In this sample, this clone turned up a few times. The junction departs from germline at one end; a sequencing error may be responsible. J is TRBJ1-4 and V is TRBV6-5; 7 bases match TRBD1. The germline gives CDR1 MNHEY, CDR2 SVGAGI. The CDR3 is made up of 13 amino acids. In DNA, the CDR3 is TGTGCCAGCAGTTACCGACAGGGCTGGAAAACTGTTTTT. Its protein is CASSYRQGWKTVF.

This clone showed up many times. This chain uses TRBV29-1 with TRBJ2-3; 8 bases are shared with TRBD2. The CDR3 extends over 15 amino acids. With 8 bases clipped from V and 2 bases from J, the junction kept 12 bases outside the gene matches. Germline V gene lookup returns CDR1 SQVTM and CDR2 ANQGSEA. The CDR3 DNA sequence: TGCAGCTCTAAAAGGGGTAGCGGGAACACAGATACGCAGTATTTT. This sequence encodes CSSKRGSGNTDTQYF.

The sample holds many counts of this clone. This chain links TRBV29-1 with TRBJ1-4; the D gene is possibly TRBD1 (6 bases). V was trimmed by 4 bases and J by 6 bases, leaving 18 bases between them. CDR1 is SQVTM, CDR2 ANQGSEA, per germline. The CDR3 spans 15 residues. The CDR3 nucleotides are TGCAGCGTTGTAATGTTCGGGGGGCTGGATGAAAAACTGTTTTTT. It specifies CSVVMFGGLDEKLFF.

Ten or more counts support this clone. The chain employs TRBV11-2 and TRBJ1-5, with no clear D. V lost 2 bases and J 5 bases, leaving 10 bases between the germline ends. CDR1 and CDR2 from the germline V gene are SGHAT and FQNNGV. The CDR3 sequence is 14 residues long. The CDR3 region has the DNA TGTGCCAGCAGCTTACATCCCGGGGATCAGCCCCAGCATTTT. Translated, it gives CASSLHPGDQPQHF.

This clone was observed many times. The chain carries TRBV5-4 and TRBJ2-1; 9 bases map to TRBD2. Germline lookup yields CDR1 SGHNT and CDR2 YYREEE (reference sequence). The CDR3 spans 14 residues. Germline trimming cut 4 bases from V and 8 bases from J; bases unmatched to any gene: 7. The CDR3 DNA sequence: TGTGCCAGCAGCCGGACTAGCGCCGTCGATGAGCAGTTCTTC. It is translated as CASSRTSAVDEQFF.

This clone was detected many times. V and J are TRBV6-6 and TRBJ2-6; D not resolved. From germline, CDR1 is MNHNY and CDR2 SVGAGI (reference sequence). The CDR3 is 15 residues long. V gave up 8 bases and J gave up 0 bases, with 11 bases separating them. The CDR3 region is CASSQSHSGANVLTF. In nucleotides, the CDR3 is TGTGCCAGCTCCCAGTCTCACTCTGGGGCCAACGTCCTGACTTTC.

There are a few counts of this clone. This rearrangement joins TRBV19 to TRBJ2-5; unclear D gene. Germline loops: CDR1 LNHDA, CDR2 SQIVND (reference sequence). CDR3 size: 17 residues. Between the trimmed V and J ends, which lost 5 bases and 1 base, there was a span of 20 bases. The CDR3 here is CASSFGSSGSAQETQYF. The CDR3 DNA reads TGTGCCAGTAGTTTTGGCTCGTCCGGGTCGGCCCAAGAGACCCAGTACTTC.

This clone was detected a few times. The chain joins TRBV30 to TRBJ2-7, with 8 bases identical to TRBD1. Germline trimming cut 5 bases from V and 4 bases from J; bases unmatched to any gene: 13. The CDR3 contains 15 residues. Germline V lookup: CDR1 GTSNPN, CDR2 SVGIG (reference sequence). CDR3 sequence (DNA): TGTGCCTGGGGAGCCCAGCCCAACAGGGGGTACGAGCAGTACTTC. Its protein product is CAWGAQPNRGYEQYF.

This clone has at least ten counts. CDR3 region: CASRDRGSNQPQHF. CDR3 in DNA: TGTGCCAGCAGAGACAGGGGAAGCAATCAGCCCCAGCATTTT. The rearrangement links TRBV25-1 to TRBJ1-5; 8 nucleotides agree with TRBD1. CDR3 size: 14 residues. V shed 6 bases, J shed 1 base, and the junction held 2 bases outside the gene matches. Germline assignment: CDR1 MGHDK and CDR2 SYGVNS.

This clone was seen only a few times. Here the CDR3 reads CASSEVWWGGFSLGQYF. The CDR3 DNA sequence: TGTGCCAGCAGTGAAGTGTGGTGGGGGGGGTTCTCCCTCGGTCAGTACTTC. The chain has TRBV6-1 and TRBJ2-5, with TRBD2 matching over 7 bases. This CDR3 comprises 17 residues. V shed 1 base, J shed 11 bases, and the junction held 19 bases outside the gene matches. Germline loops: CDR1 MNHNS, CDR2 SASEGT.

This clone showed up many times. The CDR3 is CASSSGQGVTYEQYF. CDR3 DNA sequence: TGTGCCAGCAGTTCGGGACAGGGGGTTACCTACGAGCAGTACTTC. This rearrangement joins TRBV6-5 to TRBJ2-7, with 11 nucleotides matching TRBD1. The V and J ends lost 4 bases and 2 bases, in that order; junction bases with no gene match: 4. CDR3 length: 15 amino acids. Germline assignment: CDR1 MNHEY and CDR2 SVGAGI.

This clone was recorded many times. V usage is TRBV11-3 and J usage is TRBJ2-7; D uncertain. The ends were cut back, 4 bases at V and 4 bases at J, with 8 bases in the middle. The CDR3 has 12 amino acids. From germline, CDR1 is SGHNT and CDR2 YENEEA. CDR3 DNA sequence: TGTGCCAGCAGCTCAGATAGATACGAGCAGTACTTC. Protein product: CASSSDRYEQYF.